The next 8 T cell receptor beta chains were all read from a single sample in a study of shared clonotypes between healthy human individuals (TCRdb year 2020). Libraries came from the immunoSEQ multiplex PCR assay. The source is immuneACCESS, and TCRdb retained only in-frame sequences with V and J called. Part of the clones is not carried over; for the studies checked, unresolved V genes explain less than half of this, and the remainder is unexplained. Counted in this sample were 2 million to 2.5 million clones; about 95% of them appeared once. The ten largest clones take up roughly 1.1% of the sample. CD8 naive samples were obtained by positive selection for CCR7 among CD45RO-negative cells, yielding a CD45RA+CCR7+ population from which TemRA cells were excluded. Sequencing was carried out using naive CD8+ T cells sorted from blood. This sample's cell subset or site label indicates: CD45RA+CCR7+. These receptors were collected from a man aged 18 to 30 in good health.

For this clone: At the DNA level, this CDR3 is encoded by other sequences in the same sample as well. The chain joins TRBV27 to TRBJ2-7; the match to TRBD2 covers 11 bases. V gave up 6 bases and J gave up 4 bases; unmatched junction bases: 2. The CDR3 totals 13 residues. The germline CDR1 and CDR2 sequences are MNHEY and SMNVEV (reference sequence). CDR3 protein: CASSLAGGYEQYF. In DNA form, the CDR3 reads TGTGCCAGCAGCTTAGCGGGAGGGTACGAGCAGTACTTC.

V is TRBV7-9 and J is TRBJ1-1, with a weak D call TRBD1 (5 bases). The V and J ends lost 1 base and 1 base respectively, with 16 bases between them. This CDR3 has 17 residues. Germline V CDR1 and CDR2: SEHNR, FQNEAQ (reference sequence). As DNA, the CDR3 is TGTGCCAGCAGCTTAGGGTTCGGGATCGACAGGAACACTGAAGCTTTCTTT. The encoded protein is CASSLGFGIDRNTEAFF.

This clone has just one count. The V and J genes are TRBV9 and TRBJ2-1, with 11 bases fitting TRBD2. The germline V gene encodes CDR1 SGDLS and CDR2 YYNGEE. The CDR3 length is 13 residues. J lost 10 bases, V lost 4 bases, and 4 bases had no gene match. CDR3 sequence (DNA): TGTGCCAGCAGCACGACTAGCGGGATAGAGCAGTTCTTC. This translates into CASSTTSGIEQFF. The full variable domain, completed using reference TRBV9 and TRBJ2-1, is DSGVTQTPKHLITATGQRVTLRCSPRSGDLSVYWYQQSLDQGLQFLIQYYNGEERAKGNILERFSAQQFPDLHSELNLSSLELGDSALYFCASSTTSGIEQFFGPGTRLTVL.

V is TRBV5-1 and J is TRBJ2-5; D is ambiguous. Germline V lookup: CDR1 SGHRS, CDR2 YFSETQ. The CDR3 consists of 13 residues. Trimming shortened V by 2 bases and J by 3 bases, and 8 bases separated the two germline ends. For the CDR3, the DNA is TGCGCCAGCAGCTTCGCGGCCGAAGAGACCCAGTACTTC. Translated, it gives CASSFAAEETQYF.

This rearrangement joins TRBV5-1 to TRBJ1-1; weak D call: TRBD1 (5 bases). Germline V gene lookup returns CDR1 SGHRS and CDR2 YFSETQ. The CDR3 has 13 amino acids. V lost 7 bases to trimming and J lost 9 bases, with 19 bases between them. The CDR3 loop reads CASASDLEGQAFF. The CDR3 DNA is TGCGCCAGCGCTTCTGACCTGGAGGGACAAGCTTTCTTT.

The rearrangement joins TRBV21-1 to TRBJ2-5. TRBV21-1 is designated a pseudogene. The CDR3 is made up of 12 amino acids. The CDR3 spells CASSKGQETQYF. The DNA for the CDR3 is TGTGCCAGCAGCAAGGGGCAAGAGACCCAGTACTTC.

The V gene is TRBV9, the J gene TRBJ1-1, with no clear D. This CDR3 is 14 amino acids long. Germline CDR1 SGDLS, CDR2 YYNGEE. V was shortened by 0 bases and J by 5 bases, with 11 bases between the two germline ends. CDR3 region: CASSVEGYVTEAFF. The CDR3 DNA reads as TGTGCCAGCAGCGTAGAAGGTTATGTGACTGAAGCTTTCTTT.

This sequence joins TRBV4-3 and TRBJ2-1; 8 bases agree with TRBD2. J lost 9 bases, V lost 0 bases, and 13 bases had no gene match. CDR1 is LGHNA and CDR2 is YSLEER in the germline V gene. The CDR3 is made up of 17 amino acids. CDR3 nucleotide sequence: TGCGCCAGCAGCCAAGAGCTTAGCGGGAATACAATGGGTGAGCAGTTCTTC. Its translation is CASSQELSGNTMGEQFF.